This T cell receptor (beta chain) is from a study of shared T cell receptors in the human thymus. Data came from immunoSEQ multiplex PCR; TCRdb stores just in-frame clones and leaves some out. The sample has 650,000 to 950,000 clones; 80% to 90% are singletons. Trimming took 5 bases from V and 8 from J; bases not matched to a gene: 12. The germline V gene has CDR1 SGHDT and CDR2 YYEEEE. This CDR3 contains 15 residues. Another study also made use of these data, one on human thymus T cells. As reported in that work: Serving as donors were healthy Finnish infants, each of whom was having open corrective surgery for congenital heart defects. From resections taken during corrective heart surgery, the thymus tissue was obtained. V and J genes seemed to be used with bias in thymic and blood repertoires. What related research reported was that thymic repertoires overlapped highly among unrelated individuals.

The chain is built from TRBV5-6 and TRBJ1-4; 7 positions match TRBD1. The sequenced material came from thymocytes. This clonotype was sampled from a girl under two years old with a congenital heart defect. The chain's CDR3 is CASRSQTGTEEKLFF. For the CDR3, the DNA is TGTGCCAGCAGATCTCAAACCGGGACAGAGGAAAAACTGTTTTTT.